What follows describes a single T cell receptor beta chain. The sample comes from a study of blood T cell repertoires in COVID-19. Study at large: Some COVID-19 samples were acute and others convalescent; all came from the United States, Italy and Spain.

CDR3 size: 14 residues. The V gene end was trimmed by 4 bases and the J gene end by 2 bases; junction bases not matched to a gene: 1. Germline loops: CDR1 SGHTA, CDR2 FQGTGA. The repertoire was sequenced with immunoSEQ multiplex PCR; TCRdb's copy has only in-frame clones and lacks some. The sample records a few hundred thousand clones, more than 70% being singletons. The TCR sequence derives from a man between 35 and 55 years old with acute or convalescent COVID-19. Sequenced: peripheral blood. The genes are TRBV7-3 and TRBJ2-7, with 11 positions matching TRBD2. In DNA, the CDR3 is TGTGCCAGCAGCTCTAGCGGGGGGCCCTACGAGCAGTACTTC. The encoded protein is CASSSSGGPYEQYF.